This TCR beta chain was observed in a study of blood T cell repertoires in COVID-19. Across the study: The analysed material was cDNA or gDNA that came from T cells, B-cell-depleted T cells, or PBMCs.

Profiling relied on immunoSEQ multiplex PCR, and the TCRdb table lists in-frame clones only, not all of them. The data contain fewer than 200,000 clones, 80% to 90% of them singletons. V dropped 1 base and J dropped 2; count of bases not matched to a gene: 8. CDR1 and CDR2 from the germline V gene are KGHSH and LQKENI. This CDR3 region has 17 residues. The origin of this receptor is a woman between 70 and 85 years old with COVID-19, enrolled during active disease. The sequencing sample was made of peripheral blood. The chain recombines TRBV18 with TRBJ1-5; 7 nucleotides line up with TRBD1. CDR3 nucleotide sequence: TGTGCCAGCTCACCACGAACAGGGGTTTCAGGCAATCAGCCCCAGCATTTT. Its translation is CASSPRTGVSGNQPQHF. Drawing the rest from reference TRBV18 and TRBJ1-5, the complete variable domain is NAGVMQNPRHLVRRRGQEARLRCSPMKGHSHVYWYRQLPEEGLKFMVYLQKENIIDESGMPKERFSAEFPKEGPSILRIQQVVRGDSAAYFCASSPRTGVSGNQPQHFGDGTRLSIL.